This TCR beta chain was observed in a study of T cell changes during pregnancy in multiple sclerosis. Here immunoSEQ multiplex PCR was the method, and the copy in TCRdb shows in-frame clones only, minus some. The table has around 60,000 clones, about 94% seen once; the top ten hold roughly 0.35%. The CDR3 contains 19 residues. The germline gives CDR1 MRHNA, CDR2 SNTAGT. After removal of 4 bases from V and 2 bases from J, the junction contained 10 bases not matched to a gene. This specimen consisted of CD4+ T cells from peripheral blood mononuclear cells, obtained before pregnancy. The chain joins TRBV6-4 to TRBJ2-1; 14 bases line up with TRBD2. The receptor comes from a female donor with multiple sclerosis, enrolled in a pregnancy study. CDR3 protein: CASSVVGTSGSLPYNEQFF. The CDR3, as DNA: TGTGCCAGCAGTGTAGTCGGGACTAGCGGGAGTTTGCCCTACAATGAGCAGTTCTTC.